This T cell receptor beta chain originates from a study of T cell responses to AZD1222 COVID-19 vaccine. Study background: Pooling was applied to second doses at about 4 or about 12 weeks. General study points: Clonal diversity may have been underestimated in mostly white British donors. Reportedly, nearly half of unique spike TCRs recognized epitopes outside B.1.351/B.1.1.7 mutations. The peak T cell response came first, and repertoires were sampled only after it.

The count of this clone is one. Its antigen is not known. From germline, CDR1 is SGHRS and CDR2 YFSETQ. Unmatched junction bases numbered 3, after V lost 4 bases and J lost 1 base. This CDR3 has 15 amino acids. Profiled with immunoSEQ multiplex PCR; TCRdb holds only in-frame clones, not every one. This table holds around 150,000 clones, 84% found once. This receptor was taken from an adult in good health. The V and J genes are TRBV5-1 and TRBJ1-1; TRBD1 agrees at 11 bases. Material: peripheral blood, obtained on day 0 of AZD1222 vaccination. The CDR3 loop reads CASSPGTGGNTEAFF. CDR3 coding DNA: TGCGCCAGCAGCCCCGGGACAGGGGGGAACACTGAAGCTTTCTTT.